This T cell receptor (beta chain) comes out of a study of blood T cell repertoires in COVID-19. For the study at large: Sites across the United States, Italy and Spain contributed samples from acute and convalescent COVID-19.

Original methodology: The authors estimated nucleated cell counts from reference gene primer amplification. Clones were read by immunoSEQ multiplex PCR, and TCRdb kept only the in-frame ones, dropping some. V and J calls and clone size come straight from that table; D and trimming were deduced from the DNA. Of approximately 99,000 clones detected, over 75% appear once; the ten largest clones hold around 20%. This clone has only one observation. The CDR3 runs to 18 residues. Germline assignment: CDR1 SGHRS and CDR2 YFSETQ. Trimming cost V 3 bases and J 0 bases; bases outside gene matches: 9. The chain combines TRBV5-1 with TRBJ2-1; 10 nucleotides agree with TRBD2. The sequence came from a human donor in a cohort sampled during active COVID-19. Sequenced: peripheral blood. CDR3 loop: CASSSGLAVMNSYNEQFF. In nucleotides, the CDR3 is TGCGCCAGCAGCTCCGGACTAGCGGTGATGAACTCCTACAATGAGCAGTTCTTC.